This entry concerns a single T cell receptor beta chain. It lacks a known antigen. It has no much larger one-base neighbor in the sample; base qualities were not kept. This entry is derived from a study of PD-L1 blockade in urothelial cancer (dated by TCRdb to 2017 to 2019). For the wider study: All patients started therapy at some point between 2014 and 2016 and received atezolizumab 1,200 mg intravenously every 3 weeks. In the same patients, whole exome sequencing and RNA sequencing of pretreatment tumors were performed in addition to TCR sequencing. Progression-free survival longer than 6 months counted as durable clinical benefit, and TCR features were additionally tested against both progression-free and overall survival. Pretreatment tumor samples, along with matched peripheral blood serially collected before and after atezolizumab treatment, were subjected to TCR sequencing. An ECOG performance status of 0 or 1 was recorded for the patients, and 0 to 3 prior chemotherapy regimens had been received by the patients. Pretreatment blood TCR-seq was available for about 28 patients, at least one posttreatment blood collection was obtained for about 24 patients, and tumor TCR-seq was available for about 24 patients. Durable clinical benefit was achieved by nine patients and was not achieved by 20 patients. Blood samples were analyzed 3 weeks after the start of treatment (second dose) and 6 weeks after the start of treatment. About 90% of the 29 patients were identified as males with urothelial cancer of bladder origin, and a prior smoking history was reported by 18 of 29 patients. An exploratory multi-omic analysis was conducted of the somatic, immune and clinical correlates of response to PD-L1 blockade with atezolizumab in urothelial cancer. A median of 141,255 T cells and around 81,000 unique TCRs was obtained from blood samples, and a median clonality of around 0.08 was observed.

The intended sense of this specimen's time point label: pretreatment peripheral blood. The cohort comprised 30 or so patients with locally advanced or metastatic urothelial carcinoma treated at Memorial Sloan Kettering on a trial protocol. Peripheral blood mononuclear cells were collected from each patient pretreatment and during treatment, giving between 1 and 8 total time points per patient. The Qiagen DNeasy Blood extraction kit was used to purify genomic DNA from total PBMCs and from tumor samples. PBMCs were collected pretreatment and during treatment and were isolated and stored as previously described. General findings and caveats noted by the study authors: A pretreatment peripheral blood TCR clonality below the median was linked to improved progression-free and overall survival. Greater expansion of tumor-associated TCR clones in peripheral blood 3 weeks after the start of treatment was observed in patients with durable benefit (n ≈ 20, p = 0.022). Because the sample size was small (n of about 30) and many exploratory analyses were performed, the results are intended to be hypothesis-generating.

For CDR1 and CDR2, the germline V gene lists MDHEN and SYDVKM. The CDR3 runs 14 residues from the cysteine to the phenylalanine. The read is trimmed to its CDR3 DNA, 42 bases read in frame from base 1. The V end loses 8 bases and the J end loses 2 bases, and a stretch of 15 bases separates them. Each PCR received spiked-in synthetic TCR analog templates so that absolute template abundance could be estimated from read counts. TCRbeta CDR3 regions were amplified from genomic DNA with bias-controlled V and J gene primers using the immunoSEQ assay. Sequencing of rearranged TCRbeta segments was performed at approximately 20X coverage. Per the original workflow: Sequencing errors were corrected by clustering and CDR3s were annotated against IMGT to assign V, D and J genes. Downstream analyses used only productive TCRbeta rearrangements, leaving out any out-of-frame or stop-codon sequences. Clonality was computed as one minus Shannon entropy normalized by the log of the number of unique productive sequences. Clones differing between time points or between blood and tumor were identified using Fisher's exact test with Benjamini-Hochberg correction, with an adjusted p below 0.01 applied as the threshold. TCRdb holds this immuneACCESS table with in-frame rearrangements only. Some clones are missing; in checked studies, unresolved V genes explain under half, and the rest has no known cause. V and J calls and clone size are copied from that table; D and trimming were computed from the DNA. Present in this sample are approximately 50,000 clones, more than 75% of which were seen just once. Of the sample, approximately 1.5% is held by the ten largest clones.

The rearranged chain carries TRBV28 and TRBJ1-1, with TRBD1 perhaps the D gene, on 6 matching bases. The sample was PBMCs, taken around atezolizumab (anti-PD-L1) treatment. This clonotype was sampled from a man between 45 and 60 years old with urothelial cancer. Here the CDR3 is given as CASANSGDNTEAFF. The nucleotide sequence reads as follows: TGTGCCAGCGCGAATTCAGGGGATAACACTGAAGCTTTCTTT. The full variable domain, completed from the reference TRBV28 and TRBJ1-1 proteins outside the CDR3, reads DVKVTQSSRYLVKRTGEKVFLECVQDMDHENMFWYRQDPGLGLRLIYFSYDVKMKEKGDIPEGYSVSREKKERFSLILESASTNQTSMYLCASANSGDNTEAFFGQGTRLTVV.